Below, 2 T cell receptor beta chains from the same sample are listed, as sequenced in a study of blood T cell repertoires in COVID-19. Generated by immunoSEQ multiplex PCR, the TCRdb table keeps only in-frame clones and is missing some. The data show about 150,000 clones, with 80% to 90% seen just once and 2.5% to 4% held by the top ten. The sequencing input was peripheral blood. All receptors come from a man between 65 and 85 years old with acute or convalescent COVID-19.

This rearrangement joins TRBV30 to TRBJ2-1; TRBD2 agrees at 11 bases. CDR1 and CDR2 from the germline V gene are GTSNPN and SVGIG (reference sequence). J lost 7 bases, V lost 4 bases, and 6 bases had no gene match. The CDR3 totals 14 residues. CDR3 sequence: CAWKAVAGGNEQFF. The CDR3 DNA reads as TGTGCCTGGAAAGCGGTAGCGGGGGGGAATGAGCAGTTCTTC.

V gene TRBV28 combines with J gene TRBJ1-2, with TRBD1 matching 7 bases. The J segment lost 1 base and the V segment lost 6 bases, leaving 5 bases of the junction unmatched. CDR1 is MDHEN and CDR2 is SYDVKM in the germline V gene. The CDR3 spans 14 residues. This CDR3 is CASRTGQSNYGYTF. The DNA for the CDR3 is TGTGCCAGCAGGACGGGACAGAGTAACTATGGCTACACCTTC.